This TCR beta chain derives from a study of CD8 T cells in ankylosing spondylitis. Germline CDR1 and CDR2: SGHTA and FQGNSA. V gave up 3 bases and J gave up 4 bases; unmatched junction bases: 7. The CDR3 sequence is 16 residues long. Comments on this clonotype: Its antigen is not known.

Study results and limitations: Some of these motif variants have turned up before, in reports on reactive arthritis synovial fluid and blood. Matched ankylosing spondylitis synovial fluid reportedly showed significant enrichment of disease-linked clones. Within ankylosing spondylitis blood, a TCR beta motif made up of fewer than ten highly homologous variants appeared to be characteristic.

A single record per CDR3 protein comes from TCRdb applying MiXCR to the 5' RACE reads. Among over 600,000 distinct CDR3 sequences listed, under 20% were seen once. The sample was blood, either unsorted or a sorted T cell fraction (not recorded which). V gene TRBV7-2 combines with J gene TRBJ2-3; 10 bases are shared with TRBD2. The sequence was collected from a male donor with ankylosing spondylitis. The CDR3 sequence: CASSFLPSGRSDTQYF. CDR3 sequence (DNA): TGTGCCAGCAGCTTCCTTCCTAGCGGGAGATCAGATACGCAGTATTTT.